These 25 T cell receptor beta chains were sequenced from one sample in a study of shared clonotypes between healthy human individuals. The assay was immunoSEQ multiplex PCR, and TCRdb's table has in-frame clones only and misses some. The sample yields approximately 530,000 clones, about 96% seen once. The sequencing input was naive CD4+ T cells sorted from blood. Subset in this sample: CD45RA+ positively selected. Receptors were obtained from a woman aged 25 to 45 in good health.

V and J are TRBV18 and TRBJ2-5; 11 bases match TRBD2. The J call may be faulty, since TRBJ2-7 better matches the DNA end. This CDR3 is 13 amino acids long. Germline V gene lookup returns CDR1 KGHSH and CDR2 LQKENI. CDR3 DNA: TGTGCCAGCGCCGGGACTAGCGGCTACGAGCAGTACTTC. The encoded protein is CASAGTSGYEQYF.

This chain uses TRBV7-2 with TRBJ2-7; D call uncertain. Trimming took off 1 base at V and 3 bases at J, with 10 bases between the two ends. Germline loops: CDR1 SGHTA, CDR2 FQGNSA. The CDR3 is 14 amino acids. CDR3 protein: CASSLVTTYYEQYF. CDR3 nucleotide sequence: TGTGCCAGCAGCTTAGTGACCACTTACTACGAGCAGTACTTC.

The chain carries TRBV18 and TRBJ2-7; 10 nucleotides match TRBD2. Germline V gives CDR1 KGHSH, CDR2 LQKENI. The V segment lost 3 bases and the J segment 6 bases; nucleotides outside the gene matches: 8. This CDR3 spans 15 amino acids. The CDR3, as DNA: TGTGCCAGCTCACCCGAACTAGCGGGATTGACCGAGCAGTACTTC. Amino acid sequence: CASSPELAGLTEQYF.

This CDR3 reads CASSLIPGAPYNEQFF. CDR3 nucleotide sequence: TGTGCCAGCAGTTTAATTCCGGGGGCACCCTACAATGAGCAGTTCTTC. The chain uses TRBV28 and TRBJ2-1; perhaps D is TRBD1 or TRBD2 (6 bases each). The CDR3 contains 16 residues. The germline V gene has CDR1 MDHEN and CDR2 SYDVKM. V was clipped by 2 bases and J by 2 bases, with 13 bases between them.

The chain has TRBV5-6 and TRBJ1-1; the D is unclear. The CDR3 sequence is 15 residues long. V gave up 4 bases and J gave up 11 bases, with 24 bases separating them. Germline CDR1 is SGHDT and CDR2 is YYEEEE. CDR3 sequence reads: CASSNYKRVNEAAFF. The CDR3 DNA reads TGTGCCAGCAGCAACTACAAGAGGGTTAACGAAGCCGCTTTCTTT.

CDR3 coding DNA: TGTGCCAGCAGTCTACTGCAGACAGGGATGACAAGTTACGAGCAGTACTTC. Its protein product is CASSLLQTGMTSYEQYF. The rearrangement links TRBV28 to TRBJ2-7, with 7 bases fitting TRBD1. This CDR3 region has 17 residues. Per the germline V gene, CDR1 is MDHEN and CDR2 is SYDVKM. The ends lost 5 bases at V and 4 bases at J; junction bases unmatched: 17.

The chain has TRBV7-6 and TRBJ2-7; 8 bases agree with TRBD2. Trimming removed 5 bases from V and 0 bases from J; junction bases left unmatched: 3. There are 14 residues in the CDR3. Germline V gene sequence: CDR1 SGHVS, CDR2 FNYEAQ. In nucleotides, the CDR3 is TGTGCCAGCAGCCATAGCGGGAACTCCTACGAGCAGTACTTC. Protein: CASSHSGNSYEQYF.

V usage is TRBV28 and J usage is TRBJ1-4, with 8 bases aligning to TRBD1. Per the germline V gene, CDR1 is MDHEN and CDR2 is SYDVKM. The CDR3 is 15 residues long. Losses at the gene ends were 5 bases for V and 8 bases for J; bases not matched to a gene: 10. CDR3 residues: CASSPRTGMGEKLFF. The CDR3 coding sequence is TGTGCCAGCAGTCCACGGACAGGGATGGGAGAAAAACTGTTTTTT.

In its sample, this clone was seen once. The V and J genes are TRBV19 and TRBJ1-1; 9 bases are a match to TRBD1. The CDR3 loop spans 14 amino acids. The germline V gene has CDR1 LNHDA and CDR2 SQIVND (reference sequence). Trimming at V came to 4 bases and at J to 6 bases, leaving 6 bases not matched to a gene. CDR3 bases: TGTGCCAGTAGTACAAACAGGGGGCTACCTGAAGCTTTCTTT. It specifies CASSTNRGLPEAFF.

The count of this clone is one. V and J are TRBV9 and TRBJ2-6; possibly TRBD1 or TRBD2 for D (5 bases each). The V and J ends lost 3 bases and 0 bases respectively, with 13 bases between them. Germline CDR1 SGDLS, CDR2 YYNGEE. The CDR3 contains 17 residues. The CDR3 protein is CASSGRDGNSGANVLTF. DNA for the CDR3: TGTGCCAGCAGCGGACGGGACGGAAACTCTGGGGCCAACGTCCTGACTTTC.

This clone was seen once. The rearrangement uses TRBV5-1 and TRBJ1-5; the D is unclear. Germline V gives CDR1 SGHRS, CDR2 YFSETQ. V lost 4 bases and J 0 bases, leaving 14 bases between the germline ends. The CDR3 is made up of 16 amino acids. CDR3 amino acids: CASSPGSGSSNQPQHF. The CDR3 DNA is TGCGCCAGCAGCCCGGGGTCCGGCAGTAGCAATCAGCCCCAGCATTTT.

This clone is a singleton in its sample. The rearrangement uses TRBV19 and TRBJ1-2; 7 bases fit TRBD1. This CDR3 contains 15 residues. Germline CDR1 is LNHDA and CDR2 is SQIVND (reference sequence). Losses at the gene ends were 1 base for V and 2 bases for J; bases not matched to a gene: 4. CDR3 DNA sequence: TGTGCCAGTAGTATAGGACAGGGCCCAAACTATGGCTACACCTTC. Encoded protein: CASSIGQGPNYGYTF.

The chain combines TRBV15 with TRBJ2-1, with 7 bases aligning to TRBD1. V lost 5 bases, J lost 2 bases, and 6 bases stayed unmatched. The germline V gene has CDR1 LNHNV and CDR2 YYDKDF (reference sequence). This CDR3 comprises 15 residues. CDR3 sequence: CATSARTGAYNEQFF. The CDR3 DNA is TGTGCCACCAGCGCCCGGACAGGTGCCTACAATGAGCAGTTCTTC. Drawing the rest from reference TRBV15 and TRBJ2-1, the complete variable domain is DAMVIQNPRYQVTQFGKPVTLSCSQTLNHNVMYWYQQKSSQAPKLLFHYYDKDFNNEADTPDNFQSRRPNTSFCFLDIRSPGLGDTAMYLCATSARTGAYNEQFFGPGTRLTVL.

The CDR3 DNA reads as TGTGCCAGCAGCTTTCTCACCAGACCGAACACCGGGGAGCTGTTTTTT. Protein sequence: CASSFLTRPNTGELFF. The chain joins TRBV5-6 to TRBJ2-2; D remains ambiguous. This CDR3 spans 16 amino acids. V gave up 2 bases and J gave up 0 bases, with 11 bases separating them. Germline V gene lookup returns CDR1 SGHDT and CDR2 YYEEEE.

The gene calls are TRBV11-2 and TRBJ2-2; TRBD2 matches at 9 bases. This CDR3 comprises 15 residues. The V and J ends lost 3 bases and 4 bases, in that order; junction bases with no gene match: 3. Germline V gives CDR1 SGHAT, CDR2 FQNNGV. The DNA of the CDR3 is TGTGCCAGCAGCTTCGCGGGAGGGGGCACCGGGGAGCTGTTTTTT. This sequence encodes CASSFAGGGTGELFF.

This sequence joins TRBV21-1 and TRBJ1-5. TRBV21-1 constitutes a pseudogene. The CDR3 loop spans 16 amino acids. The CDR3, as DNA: TGTGCCAGCAGGAGATTCCAGGACGGGGGCAATCAGCCCCAGCATTTT. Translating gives CASRRFQDGGNQPQHF.

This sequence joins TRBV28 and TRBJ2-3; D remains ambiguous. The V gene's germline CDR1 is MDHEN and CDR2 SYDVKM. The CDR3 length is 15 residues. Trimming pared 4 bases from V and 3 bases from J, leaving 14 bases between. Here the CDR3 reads CASSYQSGLTDTQYF. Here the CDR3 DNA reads TGTGCCAGCAGTTATCAGTCTGGGCTAACAGATACGCAGTATTTT. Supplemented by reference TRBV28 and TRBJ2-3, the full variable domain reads DVKVTQSSRYLVKRTGEKVFLECVQDMDHENMFWYRQDPGLGLRLIYFSYDVKMKEKGDIPEGYSVSREKKERFSLILESASTNQTSMYLCASSYQSGLTDTQYFGPGTRLTVL.

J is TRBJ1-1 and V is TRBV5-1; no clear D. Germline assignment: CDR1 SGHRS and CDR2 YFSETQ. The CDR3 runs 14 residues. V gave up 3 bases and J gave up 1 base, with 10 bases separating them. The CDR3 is CASSWTVGNTEAFF. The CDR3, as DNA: TGCGCCAGCAGCTGGACGGTTGGGAACACTGAAGCTTTCTTT.

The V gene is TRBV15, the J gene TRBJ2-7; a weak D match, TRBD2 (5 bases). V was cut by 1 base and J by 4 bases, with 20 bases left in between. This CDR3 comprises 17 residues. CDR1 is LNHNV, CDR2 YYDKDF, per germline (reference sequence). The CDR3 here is CATSRGAPAHGGYEQYF. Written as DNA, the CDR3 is TGTGCCACCAGCAGAGGGGCACCGGCACACGGAGGTTACGAGCAGTACTTC.

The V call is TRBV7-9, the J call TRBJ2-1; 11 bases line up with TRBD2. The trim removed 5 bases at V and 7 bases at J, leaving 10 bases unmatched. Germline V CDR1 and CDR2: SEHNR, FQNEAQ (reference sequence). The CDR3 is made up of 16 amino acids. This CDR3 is CASSPLAGVKGNEQFF. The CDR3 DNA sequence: TGTGCCAGCAGCCCACTAGCGGGAGTTAAGGGTAATGAGCAGTTCTTC.

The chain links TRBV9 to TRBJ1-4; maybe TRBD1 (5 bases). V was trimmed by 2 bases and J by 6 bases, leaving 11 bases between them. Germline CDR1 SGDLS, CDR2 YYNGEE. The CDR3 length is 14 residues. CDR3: CASSVGGTDEKLFF. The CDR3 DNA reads TGTGCCAGCAGCGTGGGGGGGACGGATGAAAAACTGTTTTTT.

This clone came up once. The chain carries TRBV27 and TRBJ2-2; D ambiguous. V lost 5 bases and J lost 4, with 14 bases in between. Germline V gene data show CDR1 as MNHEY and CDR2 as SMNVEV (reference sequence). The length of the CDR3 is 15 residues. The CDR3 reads CASSPSPDFTGELFF. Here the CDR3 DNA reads TGTGCCAGCAGTCCCTCCCCAGACTTCACCGGGGAGCTGTTTTTT.

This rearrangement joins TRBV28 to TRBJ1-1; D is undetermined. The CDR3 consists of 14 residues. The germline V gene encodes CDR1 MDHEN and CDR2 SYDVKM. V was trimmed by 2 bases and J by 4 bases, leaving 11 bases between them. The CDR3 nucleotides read TGTGCCAGCAGTTTACCCCCCCCGGTCACTGAAGCTTTCTTT. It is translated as CASSLPPPVTEAFF. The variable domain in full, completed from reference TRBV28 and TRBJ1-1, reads DVKVTQSSRYLVKRTGEKVFLECVQDMDHENMFWYRQDPGLGLRLIYFSYDVKMKEKGDIPEGYSVSREKKERFSLILESASTNQTSMYLCASSLPPPVTEAFFGQGTRLTVV.

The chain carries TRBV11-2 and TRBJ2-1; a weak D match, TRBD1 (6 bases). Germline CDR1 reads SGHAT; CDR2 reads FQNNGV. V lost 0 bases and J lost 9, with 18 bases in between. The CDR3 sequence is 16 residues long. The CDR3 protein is CASSLEGALRGSEQFF. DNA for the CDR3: TGTGCCAGCAGCTTAGAGGGGGCTCTAAGGGGCAGTGAGCAGTTCTTC.

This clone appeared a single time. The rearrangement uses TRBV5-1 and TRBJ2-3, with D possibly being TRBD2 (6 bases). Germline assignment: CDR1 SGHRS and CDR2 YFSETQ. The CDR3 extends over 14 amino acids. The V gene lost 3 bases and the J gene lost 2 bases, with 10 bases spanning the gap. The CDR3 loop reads CASSYGRTTDTQYF. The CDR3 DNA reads TGCGCCAGCAGCTACGGGAGAACCACAGATACGCAGTATTTT.